The source of this T cell receptor (beta chain) is a study of blood T cell repertoires in COVID-19. Measured with immunoSEQ multiplex PCR; TCRdb has only the in-frame clones, and not every one. The sample has 180,000 or so clones; over 70% are singletons. The CDR3 covers 15 residues. Germline CDR1 is SGHAT and CDR2 is FQNNGV. Trimming took 5 bases from V and 2 from J; bases not matched to a gene: 5. The specimen sequenced was peripheral blood. The chain has TRBV11-2 and TRBJ2-2; 7 positions agree with TRBD1. The TCR originated in a woman aged 40-49 years with COVID-19, enrolled during active disease. The CDR3 spells CASSLRQGNTGELFF. The CDR3, as DNA: TGTGCCAGCAGCCTGCGACAGGGAAACACCGGGGAGCTGTTTTTT.